Listed here is a single T cell receptor beta chain. This CDR3 comprises 18 residues. Per the germline V gene, CDR1 is LGHNA and CDR2 is YSLEER. V gave up 2 bases and J gave up 5 bases; unmatched junction bases: 16. These data originate in a study of T cell responses to AZD1222 COVID-19 vaccine. Clones were sequenced by immunoSEQ multiplex PCR, and TCRdb holds only the in-frame ones, with some missing. This table has some 84,000 clones, over 75% appearing once. The sequenced sample was peripheral blood, obtained 28 days after the second AZD1222 dose. The TCR originated in an adult who received the AZD1222 COVID-19 vaccine. The rearrangement uses TRBV4-3 and TRBJ2-5; TRBD2 aligns across 8 bases. The chain's CDR3 is CASSQTALAGRRKETQYF. DNA of the CDR3: TGCGCCAGCAGCCAAACAGCCTTAGCGGGGCGGAGAAAGGAGACCCAGTACTTC.